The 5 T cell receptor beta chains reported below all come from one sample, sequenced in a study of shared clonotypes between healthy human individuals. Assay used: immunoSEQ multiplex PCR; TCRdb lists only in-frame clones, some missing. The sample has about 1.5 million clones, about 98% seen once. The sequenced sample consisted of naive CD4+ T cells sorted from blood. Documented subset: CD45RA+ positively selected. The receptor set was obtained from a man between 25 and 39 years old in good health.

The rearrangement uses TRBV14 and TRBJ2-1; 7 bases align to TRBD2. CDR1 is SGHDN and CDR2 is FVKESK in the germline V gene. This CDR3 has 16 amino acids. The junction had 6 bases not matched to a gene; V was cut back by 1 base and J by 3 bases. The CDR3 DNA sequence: TGTGCCAGCAGCCAAGTTCCGGGAGGTAACTACAATGAGCAGTTCTTC. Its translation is CASSQVPGGNYNEQFF.

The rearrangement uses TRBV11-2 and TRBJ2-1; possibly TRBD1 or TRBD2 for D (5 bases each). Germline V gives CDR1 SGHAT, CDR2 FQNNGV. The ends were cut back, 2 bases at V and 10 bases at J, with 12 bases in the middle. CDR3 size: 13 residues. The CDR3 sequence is CASSLSWDQEQFF. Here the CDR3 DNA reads TGTGCCAGCAGCTTATCTTGGGACCAAGAGCAGTTCTTC.

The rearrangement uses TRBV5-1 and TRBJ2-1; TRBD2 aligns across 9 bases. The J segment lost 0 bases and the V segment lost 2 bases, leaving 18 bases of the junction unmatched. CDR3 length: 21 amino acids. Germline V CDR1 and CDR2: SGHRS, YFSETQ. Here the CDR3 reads CASSLGTRTSARGGSYNEQFF. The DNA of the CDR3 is TGCGCCAGCAGCTTAGGAACCCGGACTAGCGCGCGAGGGGGCTCCTACAATGAGCAGTTCTTC.

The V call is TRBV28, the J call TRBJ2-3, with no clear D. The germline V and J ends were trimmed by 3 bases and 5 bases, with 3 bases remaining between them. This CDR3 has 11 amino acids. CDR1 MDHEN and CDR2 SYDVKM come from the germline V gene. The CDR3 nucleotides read TGTGCCAGCAGTTTGGAAGATACGCAGTATTTT. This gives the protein CASSLEDTQYF.

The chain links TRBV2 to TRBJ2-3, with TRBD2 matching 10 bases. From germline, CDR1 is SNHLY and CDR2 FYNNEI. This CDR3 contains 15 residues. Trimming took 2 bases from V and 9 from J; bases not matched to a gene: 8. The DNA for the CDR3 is TGTGCCAGCAGTGAATTAGCTAGCGGGAGTGTCACGCAGTATTTT. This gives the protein CASSELASGSVTQYF.